This TCR beta chain appears in the sequencing data of a study of CD4 and CD8 cells across lung adenocarcinoma regions. Germline loops: CDR1 MNHEY, CDR2 SMNVEV (reference sequence). The CDR3 consists of 14 residues. V lost 6 bases to trimming and J lost 5 bases, with 14 bases between them. Samples came from patients with localized non-small cell lung adenocarcinoma. Each CDR3 protein gets one entry after TCRdb re-called the PCR reads with MiXCR. The sample consists of approximately 9,000 distinct CDR3 sequences, 40% to 55% of them appearing once. The chain joins TRBV27 to TRBJ2-1; no definite D call. The sequencing input was CD4+ T cells from the margin of a lung tumor. This clonotype originated in a female donor with lung adenocarcinoma. The CD4 and CD8 labels of this study may be unreliable. The CDR3 reads CASSPGFGHNEQFF. For the CDR3, the DNA is TGTGCCAGCAGCCCCGGATTCGGTCACAATGAGCAGTTCTTC.